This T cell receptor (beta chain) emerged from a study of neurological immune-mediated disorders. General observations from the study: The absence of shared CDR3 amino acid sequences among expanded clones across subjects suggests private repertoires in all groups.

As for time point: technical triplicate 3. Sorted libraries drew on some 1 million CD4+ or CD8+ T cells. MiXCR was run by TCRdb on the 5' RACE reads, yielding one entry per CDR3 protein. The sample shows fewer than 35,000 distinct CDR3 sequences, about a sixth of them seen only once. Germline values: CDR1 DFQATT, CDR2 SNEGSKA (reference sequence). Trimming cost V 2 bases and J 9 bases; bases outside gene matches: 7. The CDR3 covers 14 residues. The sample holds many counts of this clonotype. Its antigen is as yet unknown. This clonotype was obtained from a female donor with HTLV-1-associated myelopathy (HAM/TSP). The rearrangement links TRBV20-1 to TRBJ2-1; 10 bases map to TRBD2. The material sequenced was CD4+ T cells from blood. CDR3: CSARQRGGQVEQFF. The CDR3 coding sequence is TGCAGTGCTAGACAGCGGGGGGGCCAGGTTGAGCAGTTCTTC.